Presented here are 12 T cell receptor beta chains from one specimen sequenced in a study of blood T cell repertoires in COVID-19. Repertoires were generated with immunoSEQ multiplex PCR, while TCRdb's copy carries only in-frame clones and drops some. Altogether about 160,000 clones are present, approximately 85% being singletons, with the ten largest covering 11%. Source material: peripheral blood. These receptors all stem from a man aged 60 to 75 with active or convalescent COVID-19.

The chain combines TRBV28 with TRBJ2-2, with D possibly matching TRBD1 (6 bases). Germline V lookup: CDR1 MDHEN, CDR2 SYDVKM. Between the trimmed V and J ends, which lost 4 bases and 5 bases, there was a span of 20 bases. CDR3 length: 17 residues. CDR3: CASSSLRVNQGTGELFF. CDR3 in DNA: TGTGCCAGCAGTTCTCTAAGGGTCAACCAGGGGACCGGGGAGCTGTTTTTT.

The chain employs TRBV7-8 and TRBJ1-5; possibly TRBD1 for D (5 bases). The CDR3 sequence is 14 residues long. Germline V lookup: CDR1 SGHVS, CDR2 FQNEAQ. Trimming cost V 3 bases and J 5 bases, with 11 bases left between them. CDR3 protein: CASSFGAKDQPQHF. CDR3 in DNA: TGTGCCAGCAGCTTTGGGGCGAAGGATCAGCCCCAGCATTTT.

This clone occurred a few times. This chain connects TRBV11-2 to TRBJ2-7; 7 nucleotides align to TRBD1. Germline V gene data show CDR1 as SGHAT and CDR2 as FQNNGV. J gave up 2 bases and V 5 bases, and 6 bases lay outside the gene matches. CDR3 length: 14 amino acids. The CDR3 protein is CASSPSQGAYEQYF. CDR3 DNA: TGTGCCAGCAGCCCGTCTCAGGGGGCCTACGAGCAGTACTTC.

The rearrangement uses TRBV4-1 and TRBJ1-1; D not resolved. V lost 4 bases to trimming and J lost 1 base, with 16 bases between them. From germline, CDR1 is MGHRA and CDR2 YSYEKL. The CDR3 runs 16 residues. The CDR3 coding sequence is TGCGCCAGCAGCCCGGCGGTCTTGGTCAGGAACACTGAAGCTTTCTTT. Its protein product is CASSPAVLVRNTEAFF.

The rearrangement joins TRBV7-8 to TRBJ1-5; 7 nucleotides align to TRBD1. Germline V lookup: CDR1 SGHVS, CDR2 FQNEAQ. CDR3 size: 15 residues. The ends lost 4 bases at V and 4 bases at J; junction bases unmatched: 7. The CDR3 spells CASSYQTGPNQPQHF. The CDR3 nucleotides are TGTGCCAGCAGCTACCAGACAGGGCCAAATCAGCCCCAGCATTTT.

This clone was detected only a few times. The chain recombines TRBV11-1 with TRBJ2-7, with 11 positions matching TRBD1. Germline CDR1 SGHAT, CDR2 FQDESV (reference sequence). V lost 5 bases, J lost 4 bases, and 7 bases stayed unmatched. The CDR3 loop spans 15 amino acids. As DNA, the CDR3 is TGTGCCAGCAGCGACCGGGACAGGGGGGTGTACGAGCAGTACTTC. It encodes CASSDRDRGVYEQYF.

The chain carries TRBV20-1 and TRBJ2-5; D not certain. The germline V and J ends were trimmed by 5 bases and 5 bases, with 6 bases remaining between them. This CDR3 comprises 10 residues. CDR1 DFQATT and CDR2 SNEGSKA come from the germline V gene (reference sequence). CDR3 DNA sequence: TGCAGTGCTCTAGATGAGACCCAGTACTTC. It codes for CSALDETQYF.

This clone has a single count. The chain joins TRBV24-1 to TRBJ1-1, with D possibly TRBD1 on 5 matching bases. Trimming left V 6 bases short and J 1 base short, with 8 bases between. CDR1 and CDR2 from the germline V gene are KGHDR and SFDVKD. There are 13 residues in the CDR3. Here the CDR3 reads CATSQGQNTEAFF. CDR3 DNA: TGTGCCACCAGTCAAGGACAGAACACTGAAGCTTTCTTT.

This rearrangement joins TRBV18 to TRBJ1-2; 7 bases align to TRBD1. The germline gives CDR1 KGHSH, CDR2 LQKENI. The CDR3 contains 14 residues. The V and J ends lost 2 bases and 4 bases, in that order; junction bases with no gene match: 4. The DNA of the CDR3 is TGTGCCAGCTCACCAGCTCGGGACAGCTATGGCTACACCTTC. Protein sequence: CASSPARDSYGYTF.

In its sample, this clone was seen a few times. The V call is TRBV5-6, the J call TRBJ2-5, with 11 bases aligning to TRBD2. The CDR3 covers 16 residues. CDR1 SGHDT and CDR2 YYEEEE come from the germline V gene. J gave up 3 bases and V 3 bases, and 7 bases lay outside the gene matches. The CDR3 nucleotides are TGTGCCAGCAGCTGGGGACTAGCGGTGAATAAAGAGACCCAGTACTTC. Translating gives CASSWGLAVNKETQYF.

This clone was seen a few times. The chain recombines TRBV24-1 with TRBJ2-2; weak D call: TRBD2 (6 bases). The CDR3 extends over 15 amino acids. Germline CDR1 is KGHDR and CDR2 is SFDVKD. Trimming took 0 bases from V and 3 from J, leaving 7 bases between them. Written as DNA, the CDR3 is TGTGCCACCAGTGATTTGGGACTACACACCGGGGAGCTGTTTTTT. It yields the protein CATSDLGLHTGELFF.

This clone was detected ten times or more. This sample also contains other DNA sequences that code for the same CDR3. V and J are TRBV5-1 and TRBJ1-6; D ambiguous. The CDR3 sequence is 14 residues long. The V gene's germline CDR1 is SGHRS and CDR2 YFSETQ. V was clipped by 0 bases and J by 5 bases, with 6 bases between them. The CDR3 spells CASSLGQNNSPLHF. The CDR3 nucleotides are TGCGCCAGCAGCTTGGGCCAGAATAATTCACCCCTCCACTTT.